This TCR beta chain is drawn from a study of blood T cells in healthy people across ages. Turning to the study itself: Per every two T cells, about one barcoded beta molecule was captured by template switching. General study findings and limits: With donor CMV status unknown, expanded clonotype changes were possibly confounded. Since the PBMCs were unsorted, naive and antigen-experienced cells could not be conclusively compared.

For the second PCR, which ran for 7 to 11 cycles, a sample-barcoded 5' primer and a J-beta primer mix were used. Every individual sample yielded 2.5 million or more paired-end reads (each containing CDR3). TCRdb redid the calling of the 5' RACE reads with MiXCR, one entry per CDR3 protein. The table shows fewer than 1.5 million distinct CDR3 sequences, with roughly 40% occurring only once. With 6 bases removed from V and 4 bases from J, the gap between germline ends came to 20 bases. Germline CDR1 reads MNHEY; CDR2 reads SVGAGI. The CDR3 length is 16 residues. With regard to this clonotype: Its antigen remains unidentified.

The rearrangement uses TRBV6-5 and TRBJ2-3; D may be TRBD1 (6 bases). The sequenced material came from blood. The receptor's source is a woman between 18 and 29 years old in good health. CDR3: CASSWGHPSGADTQYF. The CDR3 DNA sequence: TGTGCCAGCAGCTGGGGACACCCCTCCGGGGCAGATACGCAGTATTTT.